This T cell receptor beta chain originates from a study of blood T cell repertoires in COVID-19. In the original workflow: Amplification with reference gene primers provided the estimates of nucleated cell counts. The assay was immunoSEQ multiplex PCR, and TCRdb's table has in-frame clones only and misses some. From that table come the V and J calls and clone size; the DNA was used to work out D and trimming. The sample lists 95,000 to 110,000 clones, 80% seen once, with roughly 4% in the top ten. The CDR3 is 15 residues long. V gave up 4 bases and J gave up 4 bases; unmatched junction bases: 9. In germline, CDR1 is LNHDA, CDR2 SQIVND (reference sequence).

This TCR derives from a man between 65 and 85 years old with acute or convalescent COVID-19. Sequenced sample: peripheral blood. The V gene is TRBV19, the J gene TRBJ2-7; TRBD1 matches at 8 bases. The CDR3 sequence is CASSRGQGVGYEQYF. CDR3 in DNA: TGTGCCAGTAGTAGAGGACAGGGAGTAGGGTACGAGCAGTACTTC. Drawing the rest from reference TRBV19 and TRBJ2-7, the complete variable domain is DGGITQSPKYLFRKEGQNVTLSCEQNLNHDAMYWYRQDPGQGLRLIYYSQIVNDFQKGDIAEGYSVSREKKESFPLTVTSAQKNPTAFYLCASSRGQGVGYEQYFGPGTRLTVT.